The 14 T cell receptor beta chains presented below share a single source sample, sequenced in a study of radiation and T cells in renal cell carcinoma. Regarding time point: blood 4 weeks post-SBRT, at nephrectomy. Treatment meaning: 15 Gy SBRT to primary tumor, nephrectomy 4 weeks later. Assay used: immunoSEQ multiplex PCR; TCRdb lists only in-frame clones, some missing. Here the sample spans some 80,000 clones, 83% being singletons. Source: blood, taken from a patient whose treatment included radiotherapy and nephrectomy. The origin of the receptors is a woman aged 55-69 years with renal cell carcinoma.

The J gene is TRBJ1-5, the V gene TRBV28; D is undetermined. The CDR3 totals 14 residues. CDR1 is MDHEN and CDR2 is SYDVKM in the germline V gene. Trimming stripped 3 bases from V and 5 bases from J, with 11 bases between. CDR3 nucleotide sequence: TGTGCCAGCAGTTTGTACATAGTCGATCAGCCCCAGCATTTT. This translates into CASSLYIVDQPQHF.

This clone was observed a single time. The chain couples TRBV7-9 to TRBJ2-7; possibly TRBD1 or TRBD2 for D (5 bases each). Trimming removed 5 bases at V and 5 bases at J, with 10 bases between. The germline CDR1 and CDR2 sequences are SEHNR and FQNEAQ (reference sequence). The CDR3 is 12 amino acids. The CDR3 protein is CASSLRDDEQYF. The CDR3 coding sequence is TGTGCCAGCAGCCTAAGGGACGACGAGCAGTACTTC.

The chain couples TRBV2 to TRBJ2-2; 7 nucleotides match TRBD1. Losses at the gene ends were 10 bases for V and 5 bases for J; bases not matched to a gene: 10. Germline CDR1 is SNHLY and CDR2 is FYNNEI. CDR3 length: 14 residues. The chain's CDR3 is CATEDRVPTGELFF. The CDR3 region has the DNA TGTGCCACCGAAGACAGGGTACCAACCGGGGAGCTGTTTTTT.

The genes are TRBV11-2 and TRBJ2-2; D unclear. Germline CDR1 SGHAT, CDR2 FQNNGV. Trimming removed 3 bases at V and 6 bases at J, with 14 bases between. There are 15 residues in the CDR3. The CDR3 loop is CASSFFGLGSGELFF. The CDR3 nucleotides read TGTGCCAGCAGCTTTTTCGGGCTGGGTTCCGGGGAGCTGTTTTTT.

The chain employs TRBV14 and TRBJ1-4; D uncertain. The CDR3 covers 13 residues. Germline V gene data show CDR1 as SGHDN and CDR2 as FVKESK. Trimming stripped 1 base from V and 11 bases from J, with 11 bases between. This CDR3 reads CASSQGLGNKLFF. The CDR3 DNA sequence: TGTGCCAGCAGCCAAGGTTTGGGTAACAAACTGTTTTTT.

This clone was counted a single time. V and J are TRBV10-1 and TRBJ1-1; D is undetermined. Trimming took off 6 bases at V and 0 bases at J, with 8 bases between the two ends. The CDR3 has 13 residues. Germline V gives CDR1 WNHNN, CDR2 SYGVQD (reference sequence). The CDR3 loop is CASRRELNTEAFF. CDR3 DNA: TGCGCCAGCAGAAGGGAGTTGAACACTGAAGCTTTCTTT.

The rearrangement joins TRBV7-9 to TRBJ1-6, with D possibly TRBD1 on 5 matching bases. V lost 1 base to trimming and J lost 5 bases, with 9 bases between them. CDR1 is SEHNR and CDR2 is FQNEAQ in the germline V gene (reference sequence). This CDR3 spans 15 amino acids. CDR3 protein: CASSLGQGNNSPLHF. Here the CDR3 DNA reads TGTGCCAGCAGCTTAGGTCAGGGTAATAATTCACCCCTCCACTTT. Variable domain in full (rest from reference TRBV7-9 and TRBJ1-6): DTGVSQNPRHKITKRGQNVTFRCDPISEHNRLYWYRQTLGQGPEFLTYFQNEAQLEKSRLLSDRFSAERPKGSFSTLEIQRTEQGDSAMYLCASSLGQGNNSPLHFGNGTRLTVT.

This clone occurred a few times. The J gene is TRBJ2-1, the V gene TRBV7-9; D is unresolved. V lost 5 bases to trimming and J lost 8 bases, with 10 bases between them. The germline V gene encodes CDR1 SEHNR and CDR2 FQNEAQ (reference sequence). The CDR3 runs to 12 residues. The CDR3 bases are TGTGCCAGCAGCCGGGTTGGCGATGAGCAGTTCTTC. Its translation: CASSRVGDEQFF.

The gene calls are TRBV9 and TRBJ1-2, with D perhaps matching TRBD1 (6 bases). The germline V gene encodes CDR1 SGDLS and CDR2 YYNGEE. CDR3 size: 18 residues. V lost 3 bases, J lost 4 bases, and 25 bases lay in between. CDR3 region: CASSALDRPRSAPYGYTF. The CDR3 DNA follows: TGTGCCAGCAGCGCTTTGGACAGACCCAGGTCCGCGCCCTATGGCTACACCTTC.

The genes are TRBV7-3 and TRBJ1-6; 9 bases align to TRBD1. Germline-derived CDR1 and CDR2 are SGHTA and FQGTGA. The CDR3 spans 13 residues. The junction had 6 bases not matched to a gene; V was cut back by 4 bases and J by 14 bases. For the CDR3, the DNA is TGTGCCAGCAGCTCGGGGACAGGGCAGACCCTCCACTTT. This codes for CASSSGTGQTLHF.

The chain joins TRBV19 to TRBJ1-6; no firm D call. The ends were cut back, 3 bases at V and 0 bases at J, with 6 bases in the middle. The CDR3 has 15 amino acids. Germline V lookup: CDR1 LNHDA, CDR2 SQIVND (reference sequence). In DNA, the CDR3 is TGTGCCAGTAGTATCCAGAGCTCCTATAATTCACCCCTCCACTTT. Amino acid sequence: CASSIQSSYNSPLHF.

This clone was found a few times. V and J are TRBV30 and TRBJ1-1; D unresolved. The CDR3 runs 15 residues. Trimming cost V 1 base and J 0 bases, with 12 bases left between them. Germline V gene lookup returns CDR1 GTSNPN and CDR2 SVGIG (reference sequence). The CDR3 spells CAWSGKAPMNTEAFF. As DNA, the CDR3 is TGTGCCTGGAGTGGTAAAGCCCCCATGAACACTGAAGCTTTCTTT.

This chain links TRBV6-1 with TRBJ1-6; possibly TRBD1 for D (5 bases). From germline, CDR1 is MNHNS and CDR2 SASEGT. The CDR3 spans 14 residues. V was clipped by 1 base and J by 10 bases, with 11 bases between them. The CDR3 coding sequence is TGTGCCAGCAGTGAAGGGGGCCGAAAGTCACCCCTCCACTTT. Its translation: CASSEGGRKSPLHF.

This chain links TRBV5-4 with TRBJ2-3; 7 nucleotides line up with TRBD1. Per germline, CDR1 SGHNT and CDR2 YYREEE (reference sequence). The CDR3 totals 16 residues. Trimming removed 0 bases from V and 2 bases from J; junction bases left unmatched: 6. The CDR3 nucleotides read TGTGCCAGCAGCTTGGCCGGGACAGCCTTCACAGATACGCAGTATTTT. As protein: CASSLAGTAFTDTQYF.